These 18 T cell receptor beta chains were sequenced from one sample in a study of blood T cell repertoires in COVID-19. Only in-frame clones appear in the TCRdb table, and some are missing; sequencing was by immunoSEQ multiplex PCR. The sample holds some 300,000 clones, around 92% seen once. Sequenced material: PBMCs or T cells enriched from blood (not recorded which). These receptors originate from a woman in her forties or fifties who had been exposed to COVID-19.

The chain carries TRBV19 and TRBJ2-5, with 10 bases lining up with TRBD1. The germline gives CDR1 LNHDA, CDR2 SQIVND (reference sequence). The trim removed 2 bases at V and 5 bases at J, leaving 5 bases unmatched. This CDR3 has 15 residues. The CDR3 coding sequence is TGTGCCAGTAGTATAAAGACAGGGGGCGTGGAGACCCAGTACTTC. Translating it yields CASSIKTGGVETQYF.

In its sample, this clone was seen once. The chain combines TRBV5-8 with TRBJ2-3, with 10 bases fitting TRBD2. Per the germline V gene, CDR1 is SGHTS and CDR2 is YDEGEE. The V segment lost 0 bases and the J segment 1 base; nucleotides outside the gene matches: 8. The CDR3 totals 18 residues. CDR3 loop: CASSLAAAGGPRTDTQYF. CDR3 DNA sequence: TGTGCCAGCAGCTTGGCGGCAGCGGGGGGGCCCCGCACAGATACGCAGTATTTT.

The CDR3 region has the DNA TGCGCCAGCAGGCCGGGACAGGGAGGAGATACGCAGTATTTT. Protein product: CASRPGQGGDTQYF. The chain carries TRBV5-1 and TRBJ2-3, with 9 bases identical to TRBD1. The junction had 6 bases not matched to a gene; V was cut back by 5 bases and J by 5 bases. The CDR3 is made up of 14 amino acids. Germline V gene lookup returns CDR1 SGHRS and CDR2 YFSETQ.

The chain couples TRBV6-4 to TRBJ2-1; perhaps TRBD1 as D (6 bases). V was clipped by 5 bases and J by 8 bases, with 22 bases between them. Germline-derived CDR1 and CDR2 are MRHNA and SNTAGT. The CDR3 runs 16 residues. The CDR3 loop is CASSNLPGVGVDEQFF. CDR3 sequence (DNA): TGTGCCAGCAGTAACCTACCAGGGGTGGGTGTTGATGAGCAGTTCTTC.

This clone came up a few times. V gene TRBV28 combines with J gene TRBJ1-4; 7 bases match TRBD1. The CDR3 extends over 15 amino acids. Germline V lookup: CDR1 MDHEN, CDR2 SYDVKM. With 2 bases clipped from V and 4 bases from J, the junction kept 4 bases outside the gene matches. The CDR3 nucleotides read TGTGCCAGCAGTTTAGGGACAGCCCGTAATGAAAAACTGTTTTTT. It yields the protein CASSLGTARNEKLFF. The whole variable domain, remainder taken from reference TRBV28 and TRBJ1-4, is DVKVTQSSRYLVKRTGEKVFLECVQDMDHENMFWYRQDPGLGLRLIYFSYDVKMKEKGDIPEGYSVSREKKERFSLILESASTNQTSMYLCASSLGTARNEKLFFGSGTQLSVL.

The V gene is TRBV9, the J gene TRBJ2-1; TRBD2 aligns across 14 bases. This CDR3 is built from 16 residues. Germline V gene sequence: CDR1 SGDLS, CDR2 YYNGEE. V shed 4 bases, J shed 7 bases, and the junction held 7 bases outside the gene matches. Written as DNA, the CDR3 is TGTGCCAGCAGCCCATCCGGGACTAGCGGGGGAAATGAGCAGTTCTTC. It codes for CASSPSGTSGGNEQFF.

The genes are TRBV5-4 and TRBJ2-7; TRBD2 matches at 9 bases. J gave up 7 bases and V 5 bases, and 16 bases lay outside the gene matches. Looked up from germline, CDR1 is SGHNT and CDR2 is YYREEE (reference sequence). The length of the CDR3 is 16 residues. CDR3 bases: TGTGCCAGCAGACCGAGGATGTTAGCGGGAGTTTGGGAGCAGTACTTC. This sequence encodes CASRPRMLAGVWEQYF.

This chain uses TRBV28 with TRBJ2-7, with D maybe TRBD1 (6 bases). From germline, CDR1 is MDHEN and CDR2 SYDVKM. The length of the CDR3 is 12 residues. Deletions cut 1 base from V and 8 bases from J, with 9 bases between. The CDR3: CASSLYRDQQYF. CDR3 sequence (DNA): TGTGCCAGCAGTTTATACAGGGACCAGCAGTACTTC.

The rearrangement uses TRBV2 and TRBJ2-5, with 9 bases aligning to TRBD1. The CDR3 covers 15 residues. Germline values: CDR1 SNHLY, CDR2 FYNNEI. With 7 bases clipped from V and 5 bases from J, the junction kept 11 bases outside the gene matches. The CDR3 sequence: CASISRDREVETQYF. Written as DNA, the CDR3 is TGTGCCAGCATCTCTCGGGACAGGGAAGTGGAGACCCAGTACTTC.

The V and J genes are TRBV5-4 and TRBJ1-2; weak D call: TRBD1 (6 bases). Trimming took 6 bases from V and 2 from J, leaving 14 bases between them. The CDR3 is made up of 14 amino acids. The V gene's germline CDR1 is SGHNT and CDR2 YYREEE (reference sequence). Here the CDR3 reads CASTPTGTNYGYTF. CDR3 sequence (DNA): TGTGCCAGCACCCCAACCGGGACAAACTATGGCTACACCTTC. Full variable domain (outside the CDR3, taken from reference TRBV5-4 and TRBJ1-2): ETGVTQSPTHLIKTRGQQVTLRCSSQSGHNTVSWYQQALGQGPQFIFQYYREEENGRGNFPPRFSGLQFPNYSSELNVNALELDDSALYLCASTPTGTNYGYTFGSGTRLTVV.

The chain recombines TRBV5-4 with TRBJ2-1, with a tentative D call TRBD1 (6 bases). CDR1 and CDR2 from the germline V gene are SGHNT and YYREEE (reference sequence). With 0 bases removed from V and 4 bases from J, the gap between germline ends came to 11 bases. The CDR3 consists of 15 residues. The CDR3 DNA reads as TGTGCCAGCAGCTTGGGGACAGAAAGTTACAATGAGCAGTTCTTC. Its translation: CASSLGTESYNEQFF.

The chain joins TRBV18 to TRBJ2-7; possibly TRBD2 for D (5 bases). The V gene lost 2 bases and the J gene lost 6 bases, with 14 bases spanning the gap. Germline lookup yields CDR1 KGHSH and CDR2 LQKENI. This CDR3 spans 14 amino acids. The CDR3 DNA sequence: TGTGCCAGCTCACCATCCCCGGGAACGAGCGAGCAGTACTTC. It is translated as CASSPSPGTSEQYF.

The chain joins TRBV19 to TRBJ1-2, with TRBD1 identical over 10 bases. V trimming: 4 bases; J trimming: 5 bases; junction bases outside the gene matches: 1. The CDR3 has 13 amino acids. CDR1 and CDR2 (germline): LNHDA, SQIVND (reference sequence). The CDR3 DNA is TGTGCCAGTAGTAAGGGACAGGGGTATGGCTACACCTTC. Its translation is CASSKGQGYGYTF.

The CDR3 loop reads CAWSVQFTMREDYGYTF. In DNA form, the CDR3 reads TGTGCCTGGAGTGTACAGTTTACGATGAGGGAGGACTATGGCTACACCTTC. This chain links TRBV30 with TRBJ1-2; unclear D gene. The CDR3 is 17 amino acids. V shed 0 bases and J shed 3 bases, with 20 bases lying between them. Germline CDR1 is GTSNPN and CDR2 is SVGIG (reference sequence).

V and J are TRBV24-1 and TRBJ1-4; no definite D call. CDR3 size: 18 residues. The germline V gene encodes CDR1 KGHDR and CDR2 SFDVKD. V lost 5 bases to trimming and J lost 0 bases, with 18 bases between them. CDR3 residues: CATSGVTDVVATNEKLFF. The CDR3, as DNA: TGTGCCACCAGTGGAGTCACAGATGTAGTTGCAACTAATGAAAAACTGTTTTTT.

The J gene is TRBJ1-1, the V gene TRBV3-1 (or the pseudogene TRBV3-2); 8 bases are a match to TRBD1. Germline CDR1 reads LGHDT; CDR2 reads YNNKEL (reference sequence). With V trimmed by 2 bases and J by 5 bases, 7 bases remained unmatched. The CDR3 runs to 15 residues. The CDR3 sequence is CASSQPGGAWTEAFF. Written as DNA, the CDR3 is TGTGCCAGCAGCCAACCAGGGGGCGCTTGGACTGAAGCTTTCTTT.

The chain is built from TRBV30 and TRBJ1-6, with no clear D. This CDR3 is 14 amino acids long. Germline V gene sequence: CDR1 GTSNPN, CDR2 SVGIG (reference sequence). Trimming cost V 5 bases and J 3 bases, with 11 bases left between them. CDR3 DNA sequence: TGTGCCTGGGGACGACCGGGCTATAATTCACCCCTCCACTTT. Amino acids: CAWGRPGYNSPLHF. Based on the CDR3 plus reference TRBV30 and TRBJ1-6, the full variable domain is SQTIHQWPATLVQPVGSPLSLECTVEGTSNPNLYWYRQAAGRGLQLLFYSVGIGQISSEVPQNLSASRPQDRQFILSSKKLLLSDSGFYLCAWGRPGYNSPLHFGNGTRLTVT.

The rearrangement links TRBV19 to TRBJ2-2, with unresolved D. The V and J ends lost 7 bases and 3 bases respectively, with 9 bases between them. The CDR3 covers 13 residues. In germline, CDR1 is LNHDA, CDR2 SQIVND (reference sequence). The CDR3 region has the DNA TGTGCCAGTATTGAGTCGGACACCGGGGAGCTGTTTTTT. This gives the protein CASIESDTGELFF.